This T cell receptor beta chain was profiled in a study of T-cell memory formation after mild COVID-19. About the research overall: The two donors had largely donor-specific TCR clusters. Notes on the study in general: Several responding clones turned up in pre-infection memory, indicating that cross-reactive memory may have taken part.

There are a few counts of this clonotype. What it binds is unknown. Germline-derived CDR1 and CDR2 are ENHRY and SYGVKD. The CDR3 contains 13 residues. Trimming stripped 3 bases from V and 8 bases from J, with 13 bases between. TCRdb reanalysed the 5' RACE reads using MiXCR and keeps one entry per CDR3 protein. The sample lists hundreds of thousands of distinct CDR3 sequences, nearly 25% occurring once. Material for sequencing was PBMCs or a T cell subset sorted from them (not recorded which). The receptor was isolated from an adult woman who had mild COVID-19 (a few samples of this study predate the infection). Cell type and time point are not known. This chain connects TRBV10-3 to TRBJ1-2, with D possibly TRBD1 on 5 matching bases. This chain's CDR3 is CAISESDWDGYTF. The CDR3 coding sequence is TGTGCCATCAGTGAATCGGACTGGGACGGCTACACCTTC.